The entry below describes one TCR beta chain. The source of the sample is a study of blood T cell repertoires in COVID-19. Study in general: Whether acute or convalescent, the COVID-19 samples came from the United States, Italy and Spain. The cDNA or gDNA used as material had been derived from T cells, B-cell-depleted T cells, or PBMCs.

Libraries were prepared by immunoSEQ multiplex PCR; TCRdb keeps only in-frame clonotypes and omits some of them. This sample has approximately 69,000 clones, with more than 80% found just once. Germline values: CDR1 LNHNV, CDR2 YYDKDF (reference sequence). V shed 1 base, J shed 2 bases, and the junction held 12 bases outside the gene matches. This CDR3 region has 19 residues. This TCR derives from a woman between 65 and 79 years old with acute or convalescent COVID-19. The chain is built from TRBV15 and TRBJ1-3, with 9 bases identical to TRBD1. The sample was peripheral blood. CDR3 DNA sequence: TGTGCCACCAGCAGAGTTGGGACAGGGCTAATTGTCGCTGGAAACACCATATATTTT. Protein product: CATSRVGTGLIVAGNTIYF.